The 17 T cell receptor beta chains below all came from one sample that was sequenced in a study of metastatic and nonmetastatic thyroid tumors. TCRdb reprocessed the PCR reads using MiXCR. Here the sample spans 20,000 to 25,000 clones, 15% to 20% being singletons. Among the patients, none had received any treatment before thyroid surgery. Input material: blood. Receptors were obtained from a female donor with papillary thyroid cancer or a benign thyroid nodule (not recorded which). Some clones in this sample may be carry-over from other donors' samples.

V and J are TRBV20-1 and TRBJ2-7; 7 bases are a match to TRBD1. V was clipped by 7 bases and J by 0 bases; unmatched bases: 12. The CDR3 is 15 amino acids. CDR1 is DFQATT and CDR2 is SNEGSKA in the germline V gene (reference sequence). CDR3 loop: CSVEIGGHISYEQYF. CDR3 in DNA: TGCAGTGTGGAAATAGGGGGCCATATCTCCTACGAGCAGTACTTC.

There are many counts of this clone. The chain combines TRBV28 with TRBJ1-5; D ambiguous. The germline V gene encodes CDR1 MDHEN and CDR2 SYDVKM. The CDR3 contains 13 residues. V was shortened by 7 bases and J by 0 bases, with 7 bases between the two germline ends. The CDR3 bases are TGTGCCAGCATGGGTAATAGCAATCAGCCCCAGCATTTT. It encodes CASMGNSNQPQHF.

This clone was recorded at least ten times. The genes are TRBV7-3 and TRBJ2-1, with 14 nucleotides matching TRBD2. The germline V gene encodes CDR1 SGHTA and CDR2 FQGTGA. The CDR3 loop spans 16 amino acids. V gave up 1 base and J gave up 8 bases; unmatched junction bases: 4. The CDR3 sequence: CASSLNGGLAGDEQFF. CDR3 coding DNA: TGTGCCAGCAGCTTAAACGGGGGACTAGCGGGAGATGAGCAGTTCTTC. The variable domain in full, completed from reference TRBV7-3 and TRBJ2-1, reads GAGVSQTPSNKVTEKGKYVELRCDPISGHTALYWYRQSLGQGPEFLIYFQGTGAADDSGLPNDRFFAVRPEGSVSTLKIQRTERGDSAVYLCASSLNGGLAGDEQFFGPGTRLTVL.

This clone was picked up many times. The genes are TRBV29-1 and TRBJ2-3; TRBD2 matches at 9 bases. Germline V gene sequence: CDR1 SQVTM, CDR2 ANQGSEA. The CDR3 covers 13 residues. V lost 8 bases and J lost 6; bases outside the gene matches: 9. The CDR3 DNA reads as TGCAGCTTGGGTAGCGGGGGTGGTGATACGCAGTATTTT. It encodes CSLGSGGGDTQYF.

About this clone: It may be a read error: a sequence one base away is much more abundant. The genes are TRBV18 and TRBJ2-5; no reliable D call. With 3 bases removed from V and 5 bases from J, the gap between germline ends came to 7 bases. The CDR3 length is 12 residues. Germline CDR1 KGHSH, CDR2 LQKENI. The CDR3 DNA sequence: TGTGCCAGCTCACCCAAGTTGGAGACCCAGTACTTC. Translating it yields CASSPKLETQYF.

This clone was recorded at least ten times. The chain combines TRBV2 with TRBJ1-6, with a weak D call TRBD1 (5 bases). CDR1 SNHLY and CDR2 FYNNEI come from the germline V gene. The CDR3 is made up of 16 amino acids. V shed 5 bases and J shed 0 bases, with 11 bases lying between them. CDR3 nucleotides: TGTGCCAGCAGTCGTCAGGGTAGCTCCTATAATTCACCCCTCCACTTT. It is translated as CASSRQGSSYNSPLHF.

This clone was picked up many times. V usage is TRBV11-2 and J usage is TRBJ2-7; D possibly corresponds to TRBD1 (6 bases). CDR1 and CDR2 from the germline V gene are SGHAT and FQNNGV. Trimming removed 5 bases at V and 3 bases at J, with 14 bases between. The CDR3 has 14 amino acids. CDR3 sequence reads: CASSTNRVGYEQYF. The CDR3 nucleotides read TGTGCCAGCAGCACAAACAGGGTTGGCTACGAGCAGTACTTC.

Concerning this clone: One junction end does not reproduce the germline sequence, and a read error may be involved. This chain links TRBV5-4 with TRBJ2-5; D unresolved. Germline CDR1 and CDR2: SGHNT and YYREEE (reference sequence). The length of the CDR3 is 11 residues. The CDR3 loop reads CASSLAETHYF. DNA for the CDR3: TGTGCCAGCAGCTTGGCGGAGACCCATTACTTC.

This clone was seen repeatedly, ten times or more. The chain links TRBV11-2 to TRBJ2-1, with 11 bases lining up with TRBD2. J lost 8 bases, V lost 5 bases, and 8 bases had no gene match. Germline assignment: CDR1 SGHAT and CDR2 FQNNGV. CDR3 length equals 15 residues. The CDR3 nucleotides read TGTGCCAGCAGCCGGCTAGCGGGGGGATTCGATGAGCAGTTCTTC. It translates to CASSRLAGGFDEQFF.

This clone was counted ten times or more. The chain carries TRBV6-1 and TRBJ1-5; D is undetermined. V was shortened by 8 bases and J by 0 bases, with 17 bases between the two germline ends. This CDR3 region has 16 residues. Germline V lookup: CDR1 MNHNS, CDR2 SASEGT. CDR3 sequence reads: CASAKKGRVSNQPQHF. Here the CDR3 DNA reads TGTGCCAGCGCAAAAAAAGGACGGGTTAGCAATCAGCCCCAGCATTTT.

At least ten counts were recorded for this clone. The rearrangement links TRBV10-1 to TRBJ2-1, with 9 bases aligning to TRBD2. Germline V gene sequence: CDR1 WNHNN, CDR2 SYGVQD (reference sequence). This CDR3 has 15 residues. Germline trimming cut 0 bases from V and 6 bases from J; bases unmatched to any gene: 3. CDR3 region: CASSESGRGGNEQFF. The CDR3 nucleotides read TGCGCCAGCAGTGAGTCGGGGCGGGGGGGCAATGAGCAGTTCTTC.

This chain joins TRBV20-1 and TRBJ2-4, with 12 bases matching TRBD1. With V trimmed by 4 bases and J by 13 bases, 11 bases remained unmatched. Germline CDR1 reads DFQATT; CDR2 reads SNEGSKA (reference sequence). The CDR3 has 14 residues. The CDR3 region is CSAKPGTGGTRQYF. The CDR3 bases are TGCAGTGCTAAACCCGGGACAGGGGGCACGAGGCAGTACTTC.

With regard to this clone: A much larger clone differs from this one at a single base, so this may be a read error. The same CDR3 can be traced to other DNA sequences in this sample. The rearrangement joins TRBV5-6 to TRBJ2-5; possible D gene TRBD1, 5 bases. V was clipped by 1 base and J by 5 bases, with 12 bases between them. CDR1 and CDR2 from the germline V gene are SGHDT and YYEEEE. The CDR3 is 14 amino acids. CDR3 protein: CASSLLQGTETQYF. The CDR3 DNA sequence: TGTGCCAGCAGCTTGTTGCAGGGTACGGAGACCCAGTACTTC. Full variable domain (rest looked up from reference TRBV5-6 and TRBJ2-5): DAGVTQSPTHLIKTRGQQVTLRCSPKSGHDTVSWYQQALGQGPQFIFQYYEEEERQRGNFPDRFSGHQFPNYSSELNVNALLLGDSALYLCASSLLQGTETQYFGPGTRLLVL.

The chain carries TRBV30 and TRBJ1-6; D is possibly TRBD1 (5 bases). Germline values: CDR1 GTSNPN, CDR2 SVGIG (reference sequence). Trimming left V 1 base short and J 8 bases short, with 18 bases between. This CDR3 comprises 16 residues. The CDR3 DNA follows: TGTGCCTGGAGTGGAACCGGGACCGTGACTCATTCACCCCTCCACTTT. Protein: CAWSGTGTVTHSPLHF.

The chain links TRBV30 to TRBJ1-6; D uncertain. Per the germline V gene, CDR1 is GTSNPN and CDR2 is SVGIG (reference sequence). The CDR3 covers 13 residues. V was cut by 1 base and J by 7 bases, with 8 bases left in between. The CDR3 nucleotides are TGTGCCTGGAGTGGACGGGAAAATTCACCCCTCCACTTT. Residues: CAWSGRENSPLHF.

On this clone itself: Other DNA sequences in the same sample also yield this CDR3. The chain joins TRBV9 to TRBJ2-5, with TRBD2 matching over 8 bases. In germline, CDR1 is SGDLS, CDR2 YYNGEE. The CDR3 consists of 15 residues. After removal of 6 bases from V and 2 bases from J, the junction contained 9 bases not matched to a gene. CDR3 DNA: TGTGCCAGCACCACGGCGGGAGGTGGACAAGAGACCCAGTACTTC. Translation: CASTTAGGGQETQYF. Supplemented by reference TRBV9 and TRBJ2-5, the full variable domain reads DSGVTQTPKHLITATGQRVTLRCSPRSGDLSVYWYQQSLDQGLQFLIQYYNGEERAKGNILERFSAQQFPDLHSELNLSSLELGDSALYFCASTTAGGGQETQYFGPGTRLLVL.

This clone appeared many times. The rearrangement joins TRBV11-2 to TRBJ2-1; tentatively, D is TRBD1 (5 bases). Trimming removed 2 bases at V and 4 bases at J, with 6 bases between. CDR1 is SGHAT, CDR2 FQNNGV, per germline. The CDR3 runs 13 residues. Written as DNA, the CDR3 is TGTGCCAGCAGCTTACAGGGTTACAATGAGCAGTTCTTC. Amino acids: CASSLQGYNEQFF.